A selection of T cell receptor beta chains follows, all from one sample in a study of circulating CD8 cells and anti-PD-1 response in melanoma. TCRdb passed the reads through MiXCR, listing each CDR3 protein once. The data contain 910 or so distinct CDR3 sequences, about an eighth of them singletons. This specimen was CD8+ T cells from PBMCs, taken at baseline or after one month of anti-PD-1 therapy (not recorded which). These receptors originate from a human donor with melanoma. CDR3s include the opening cysteine and the closing phenylalanine or tryptophan. The order of the fields is V gene, D gene, clone size, J gene, CDR3 DNA, CDR3 protein. D genes are given only for firm matches. Expanded clones are given a class, and other clones once, few, many or no size at all.

>TRBV21-1|.|medium-sized|TRBJ2-1
TGTGCCAGCAGCAACTCAGCACAGATTATCTACAATGAGCAGTTCTTC
CASSNSAQIIYNEQFF
>TRBV7-2|.|.|TRBJ1-2
TGTGCCAGCAGCTTAGATGGAGCCTATGGCTACACCTTC
CASSLDGAYGYTF